These 5 T cell receptor beta chains were sequenced from one sample in a study of T cell repertoires in cytomegalovirus infection. TCRdb itself ran the reads through MiXCR, one entry per CDR3 protein. This repertoire shows approximately 70,000 distinct CDR3 sequences, 20% to 25% found once; its top ten account for around 77%. These TCRs are of unknown antigen specificity. Source material: PBMCs, sequenced either directly or after in vitro stimulation (not recorded which). These receptors were obtained from a human donor in good health (CMV status not recorded). Some clones in this sample may be carry-over from other donors' samples.

This clonotype appeared a few times. The V gene is TRBV2, the J gene TRBJ2-1; 10 positions match TRBD2. The ends lost 7 bases at V and 9 bases at J; junction bases unmatched: 12. Germline lookup yields CDR1 SNHLY and CDR2 FYNNEI. The CDR3 is made up of 15 amino acids. The CDR3 loop reads CASIEDLAGAAEQFF. CDR3 DNA: TGTGCCAGCATCGAAGACCTAGCGGGAGCCGCTGAGCAGTTCTTC.

In this sample, this clonotype turned up a few times. V and J are TRBV3-1 and TRBJ1-2; D call uncertain. From germline, CDR1 is LGHDT and CDR2 YNNKEL (reference sequence). The CDR3 sequence is 16 residues long. Trimming stripped 4 bases from V and 3 bases from J, with 18 bases between. The CDR3 reads CASSLGGAGRHYGYTF. DNA of the CDR3: TGTGCCAGCAGCCTAGGAGGCGCAGGCCGACACTATGGCTACACCTTC.

The chain joins TRBV20-1 to TRBJ1-3; D possibly corresponds to TRBD1 (5 bases). V lost 1 base and J lost 6, with 13 bases in between. This CDR3 spans 14 amino acids. Germline V lookup: CDR1 DFQATT, CDR2 SNEGSKA (reference sequence). The CDR3 is CSARAGSPANTIYF. In nucleotides, the CDR3 is TGCAGTGCTAGAGCAGGGAGCCCTGCAAACACCATATATTTT.

This clonotype was observed many times. The chain employs TRBV7-8 and TRBJ2-1; 12 bases are shared with TRBD2. The CDR3 extends over 15 amino acids. The V segment lost 2 bases and the J segment 7 bases; nucleotides outside the gene matches: 3. Germline-derived CDR1 and CDR2 are SGHVS and FQNEAQ. The CDR3 sequence is CASSLSLAGGNEQFF. In DNA, the CDR3 is TGTGCCAGCAGCTTATCTCTAGCGGGAGGGAATGAGCAGTTCTTC.

The CDR3 DNA reads as TGTGCCAGCAGAGAGTCTCCCGGCGCAGCATGGGACAATGAGCAGTTCTTC. Its protein is CASRESPGAAWDNEQFF. V gene TRBV27 combines with J gene TRBJ2-1, with D hard to call. There are 17 residues in the CDR3. V lost 6 bases and J lost 5, with 23 bases in between. CDR1 and CDR2 (germline): MNHEY, SMNVEV (reference sequence).